Below, one T cell receptor beta chain is given with its context. No cognate antigen has been identified for it. Base qualities are not recorded, but no much larger clone differs from it by a single base. The source of the sample is a study of TIL therapy for anti-PD-1-resistant metastatic lung cancer (dated by TCRdb to about 2021). Notes on the research overall: Tumors were harvested before any PD-1/PD-L1 blockade; patients then received nivolumab, and those progressing received lymphodepletion, expanded TIL infusion and IL-2. Across the cohort, whole-exome sequencing showed a median non-synonymous tumor mutation burden of less than 1.7 mutations per megabase. Tumor and peripheral blood T cell receptor beta sequencing was used to track clonotypes across tumor, expanded TIL product and serial blood samples. The cohort was predominantly lung adenocarcinoma, with a handful of EGFR-mutant and two ALK-rearranged tumors, and half of patients were current or former smokers. Enrolled patients had a median age of about 53 years (range roughly 38-80) and a median tumor PD-L1 proportion score of about 5.9%. The paper's findings and limits, for the study overall: The cohort was highly selected, including more treatment-naive, never-smoker and oncogene-addicted patients than is typical, which limits generalizability. Infused TIL clonotypes partially replaced the baseline peripheral repertoire then decayed over months, with no apparent association between persistence and response. The study protocol defined all tumor marker inferences as exploratory.

What this sample's time point label stands for: pre-treatment sample, taken before nivolumab and TIL therapy. Between October 2017 and early 2020, a dual-center phase I trial enrolled adults who had stage 4 NSCLC. The samples were obtained from a phase I trial that was single-arm and open-label and tested tumor-infiltrating lymphocyte therapy combined with nivolumab in advanced non-small cell lung cancer. Blood mononuclear cells from EDTA tubes were isolated by Ficoll gradient, snap-frozen as pellets, and DNA was extracted with a Qiagen mini-prep kit. Using bias-controlled multiplex PCR with the immunoSEQ v3 hsTCRB kit, the TCR beta CDR3 regions were amplified from genomic DNA. TCR libraries were sequenced on an Illumina NextSeq 500 to 2 million to 2.5 million read pairs for survey level or about 5-6.5 million for deep level. The study's processing was this. V, D and J genes were assigned, non-productive sequences were removed, and clonality was reported by immunoSEQ Analyzer software. Repertoires were compared by productive Simpson clonality and by the Morisita overlap index of productive TRB rearrangements between infused TIL and blood. The absolute count of a clonotype in blood was estimated by multiplying the lymphocyte count by the CD3+ fraction and by the productive frequency of the clone. TCRdb provides this immuneACCESS table in a form limited to in-frame rearrangements. Some clones are lacking; in checked studies, under half of them reflect an unresolved V gene, and why the rest are absent is not known. Clone size and V and J calls were adopted from that table, with D and trimming inferred from the DNA. This sample lists tens of thousands of clones; less than 75% were detected once. The ten largest account for more than 1.5% of the sample.

The trim is 0 bases for V and 7 bases for J, with a gap of 7 bases between the germline ends. As encoded in the germline V gene, CDR1 is WSHSY while CDR2 is SAAADI. From the cysteine through the phenylalanine, the CDR3 covers 14 amino acids. Of all the DNA, just the CDR3 is kept, 42 bases in frame from base 1. The sequencing used blood, collected at baseline. This chain joins TRBV10-2 to TRBJ1-6, with no D gene named confidently. This TCR derives from a person aged 25 to 80 with non-small cell lung cancer. This receptor has the CDR3 CASSESSPNSPLHF. The DNA is as follows: TGCGCCAGCAGTGAGTCATCACCAAATTCACCCCTCCACTTT.